The text below deals with one T cell receptor beta chain. The antigen is undetermined. With 5 bases removed from V and 3 bases from J, the gap between germline ends came to 11 bases. CDR1 is MNHEY, CDR2 SVGAGI, per germline. There are 13 residues in the CDR3. This sample is drawn from a study of T cell responses to AZD1222 COVID-19 vaccine. Study-level findings and limits: Of spike-specific TCRs, nearly half reportedly target regions left unmutated in variants. Repertoire sampling occurred only after the peak T cell response.

The repertoire was sequenced with immunoSEQ multiplex PCR; TCRdb's copy has only in-frame clones and lacks some. The repertoire holds under 200,000 clones, with 87% as singletons. This material consisted of peripheral blood, taken 28 days after the second AZD1222 dose. This chain connects TRBV6-5 to TRBJ2-7; the D gene could be TRBD1 or TRBD2 (5 bases each). The sequence derives from an adult who received the AZD1222 COVID-19 vaccine. The CDR3 loop reads CASSQGEVYEQYF. CDR3 sequence (DNA): TGTGCCAGCAGTCAGGGAGAGGTCTACGAGCAGTACTTC.